This T cell receptor beta chain emerged from a study of blood T cells in healthy people across ages. Whole-study context: About one barcoded beta molecule per two T cells came from capture by template switching. Study-level results: The fall in TCR beta diversity per million T cells was roughly linear with age.

Per sample, a minimum of 6 million PBMCs were isolated. Trimming pared 11 bases from V and 5 bases from J, leaving 15 bases between. The germline V gene has CDR1 MNHEY and CDR2 SVGAGI. CDR3 length: 12 residues. On this clonotype itself: Its antigen is undetermined.

Together with a sample-barcoded 5' primer, a J-beta primer mix was included in a second PCR lasting about 6 to 12 cycles. The template-switch adaptor was a 5' adaptor with 12 random nucleotides. It tagged each cDNA molecule. MiXCR, run by TCRdb on the 5' RACE reads, gives a single entry per CDR3 protein. The sample has about 1,400,000 distinct CDR3 sequences, 42% seen once. Sequences were obtained from blood. The chain uses TRBV6-5 and TRBJ1-2; D might be TRBD1 (5 bases). This clonotype was sampled from a woman aged 18-30 years in good health. CDR3 DNA: TGTGCCTCCCCGCCGGGGGGTTATGGCTACACCTTC. Protein product: CASPPGGYGYTF.